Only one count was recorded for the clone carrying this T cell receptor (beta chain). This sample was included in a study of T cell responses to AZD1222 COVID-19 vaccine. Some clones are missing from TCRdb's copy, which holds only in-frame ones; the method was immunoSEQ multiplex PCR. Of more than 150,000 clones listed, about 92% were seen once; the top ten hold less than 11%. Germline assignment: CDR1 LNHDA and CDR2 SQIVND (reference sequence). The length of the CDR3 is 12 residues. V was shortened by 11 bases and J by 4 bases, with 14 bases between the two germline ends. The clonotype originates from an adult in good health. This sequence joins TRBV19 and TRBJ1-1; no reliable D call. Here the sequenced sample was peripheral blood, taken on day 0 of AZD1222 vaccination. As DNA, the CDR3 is TGTGCCTGCGGGCTTCCCTTCACTGAAGCTTTCTTT. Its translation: CACGLPFTEAFF.